Listed here is a single T cell receptor beta chain. Its specific antigen is unknown. No base quality values were provided; no much bigger clone lies one nucleotide off. The approximately 39 donors, aged about 6 to 100 years, were systemically healthy Caucasian individuals from Russia. Roughly 11 milliliters of peripheral blood were drawn from each donor into EDTA-treated Vacutainer tubes. PBMCs were isolated by Ficoll-Paque density-gradient centrifugation, with at least 6 million obtained per sample. Trizol reagent was used to extract total RNA from the PBMCs, yielding at least 5 micrograms per sample. For every donor, flow cytometry on a PBMC aliquot measured the percentage of naive CD45RAhigh/CD27high T cells. This entry comes from a study of blood T cells in healthy people across ages (dated by TCRdb to about 2015). With regard to the full study: In model experiments, roughly one uniquely barcoded TCR beta cDNA molecule per two T cells was captured by template switching. Using deep sequencing normalized with unique cDNA molecular identifiers, the study measured how TCR beta repertoire diversity changes with age. Donors were grouped into four age groups: young (average 16 years), middle-aged (39), aged (approximately 58) and long-lived (around 82). To avoid experimental bias, donors of different ages were randomly spread across the sequencing lanes. For two donors (one aged 18 to 30 and one aged 80 or older), the study analyzed two additional independent replicas of 1 million unique cDNA reads from the same blood draw. General findings and caveats noted by the study authors: Estimates of total diversity based on one million sequenced T cells were considered lower bounds and underestimates. Compared with the aged group, the long-lived group had more naive CD4+ T cells, fewer expanded clones and increased TCR diversity, suggesting age selection. Bulk unsorted PBMC profiling prevented conclusive comparison of naive and antigen-experienced compartments. The CMV infection status of donors was not known, potentially confounding age-related changes in expanded clonotypes. Observed TCR beta diversity per million T cells fell roughly linearly with age, and a significant reduction was already apparent by age about 36. Observed TCR beta diversity correlated strongly with the percentage of naive T cells measured by flow cytometry.

V is pared back by 5 bases and J by 6 bases, with 7 bases lying between the germline termini. The CDR3, from cysteine to phenylalanine, totals 12 residues. Solely the CDR3 DNA is kept, with 36 bases framed from the first base. CDR1 is given as SGHTA and CDR2 as FQGTGA, both from the germline V gene. Libraries were built with 5' RACE. TCRdb shows the sequencer as Illumina HiSeq 2500. The second PCR ran for roughly 7 to 12 cycles and used a J-beta primer mix along with a sample-barcoded 5' primer. A template-switch 5' adaptor carrying 12 random nucleotides introduced a unique molecular identifier onto each TCR beta cDNA molecule. Each sample yielded at least 2.5 million CDR3-containing paired-end reads. The Mint cDNA synthesis kit, primed by a TRBC-specific oligonucleotide, was used to synthesize first-strand cDNA from all RNA. Following uracil-DNA glycosylase treatment, a first 18-cycle PCR with universal primers M1SS and BC2_uni_R was performed on all cDNA. Turning to the authors' computational methods: For normalization, 1 million high-quality reads, each with a distinct molecular identifier, were randomly selected from each sample. Reads with shared molecular identifiers were discarded instead of being binned into consensus sequences. MiTCR, set to a Q25 quality threshold and the strictest error-elimination algorithm, was used for CDR3 identification, clonotype clustering and error correction. A nonparametric unseen species model with Euler transformation was used to estimate lower-bound total TCR beta diversity. The public reads were reprocessed in TCRdb via fastp at Q25 and MiXCR, keeping in-frame beta chains. Identical CDR3 proteins give one entry, which carries the most common genes and DNA. In this record, the V and J calls reflect TCRdb's handling and not the investigators' own analysis. For this sample the table gives fewer than 1 million distinct CDR3 sequences, of which 40% to 50% were detected only once. The top ten hold about 19% of the sample.

The source of this sequence is a man aged 55 to 69 in good health. The sequence joins TRBV7-3 to TRBJ2-2, with no confidently assigned D gene. Source material: blood. The nucleotide sequence is TGTGCCAGCAGCCAAACGGCCGGGGAGCTGTTTTTT. It specifies CASSQTAGELFF.